This T cell receptor beta chain comes out of a study of T cells after yellow fever vaccination. The 5'RACE template-switching step produced TCR cDNA and added a universal primer site and UMIs. Each CDR3 protein is one row after TCRdb ran MiXCR on the 5' RACE reads. Among approximately 110,000 distinct CDR3 sequences listed, around 8.6% were seen once. CDR3 length: 16 residues. Between the trimmed V and J ends, which lost 3 bases and 1 base, there was a span of 15 bases. Germline CDR1 reads MDHEN; CDR2 reads SYDVKM. The study, taken as a whole, reports: Some clonotypes, a small share, were shared between CD4 and CD8 compartments. Post-booster repertoires contained most primary-vaccination clones again (about 95% CD4, 85% to 90% CD8). The secondary response peaked faster, at day 5 versus 15, but was weaker.

This clonotype came up many times. Its antigen is undetermined. The chain joins TRBV28 to TRBJ2-5; tentative D call: TRBD2 (5 bases). This clonotype originated in a man aged 30 to 45 who received the YFV17D yellow fever vaccine. The sample was CD8+ T cells sorted from PBMCs, taken 45 days after the yellow fever booster vaccination. The CDR3 sequence: CASSFWATTTQETQYF. The DNA for the CDR3 is TGTGCCAGCAGTTTCTGGGCGACTACCACCCAAGAGACCCAGTACTTC.